This T cell receptor (beta chain) was sequenced in a study of T cell responses to AZD1222 COVID-19 vaccine. Broader study findings: Seropositive at baseline were only a handful of AZD1222 recipients. The donor cohort was predominantly white British with a female majority, and clonal diversity may have been underestimated. Breadth and depth of Spike-specific TCRs rose after two AZD1222 doses.

Produced via immunoSEQ multiplex PCR; TCRdb's table is partial and in-frame only. The data hold about 92,000 clones, with about nine tenths observed a single time. About this clone itself: Its antigen is currently unknown.

V shed 6 bases and J 8 bases; nucleotides not matched to a gene: 8. CDR1 and CDR2 (germline): SNHLY, FYNNEI. The length of the CDR3 is 16 residues. The material sequenced was peripheral blood, taken on day 0 of AZD1222 vaccination. The gene calls are TRBV2 and TRBJ1-6; 12 bases match TRBD1. The origin of this receptor is an adult in good health. CDR3 loop: CASRSGTGGSYSPLHF. CDR3 coding DNA: TGTGCCAGCAGGTCCGGGACAGGGGGCAGCTATTCACCCCTCCACTTT.